What follows are 29 T cell receptor beta chains derived from one specimen sequenced in a study of response to subunit inactivated influenza vaccine. TCRdb processed the RT-PCR reads anew with MiXCR; each CDR3 protein has one entry. The sample lists 450,000 to 600,000 distinct CDR3 sequences, approximately 7.1% seen once, with roughly 13% in the top ten. Specimen: PBMCs from blood, collected roughly 24 months after vaccination. These receptors all come from a man aged 50 to 75 who received an inactivated influenza vaccine.

J is TRBJ1-1 and V is TRBV21-1; the table calls TRBD1, which could not be checked here. TRBV21-1 is flagged as a pseudogene. This CDR3 contains 19 residues. In DNA form, the CDR3 reads TGTGCCAGCAGCAAAGGTCCTAGTAGTGCAGGAGGCGGGCCCACTGAAGCTTTCTTT. Amino acids: CASSKGPSSAGGGPTEAFF.

This clonotype appeared a few times. The chain recombines TRBV28 with TRBJ2-7; no reliable D call. The CDR3 is 13 residues long. V was clipped by 6 bases and J by 4 bases, with 13 bases between them. Germline V lookup: CDR1 MDHEN, CDR2 SYDVKM. The CDR3 DNA reads as TGTGCCAGCAGACTCCCAAATGGGTACGAGCAGTACTTC. Its translation: CASRLPNGYEQYF.

The table lists this clonotype with many counts. The rearrangement joins TRBV10-3 to TRBJ1-2; no firm D call. Trimming removed 0 bases from V and 4 bases from J, with 12 bases in between. The CDR3 is made up of 15 amino acids. The germline V gene has CDR1 ENHRY and CDR2 SYGVKD. The DNA for the CDR3 is TGTGCCATCAGTGAGTCCGCAGGCTACAGCTATGGCTACACCTTC. Its protein product is CAISESAGYSYGYTF.

This clonotype occurred a few times. V and J are TRBV27 and TRBJ1-2, with D hard to call. Trimming left V 6 bases short and J 0 bases short, with 5 bases between. Germline V gene sequence: CDR1 MNHEY, CDR2 SMNVEV (reference sequence). This CDR3 spans 12 amino acids. CDR3 sequence (DNA): TGTGCCAGCAGAGGATCTAACTATGGCTACACCTTC. Amino acid sequence: CASRGSNYGYTF.

This sequence joins TRBV20-1 and TRBJ2-2; D is perhaps TRBD1 (5 bases). Looked up from germline, CDR1 is DFQATT and CDR2 is SNEGSKA (reference sequence). The CDR3 is 15 amino acids. The germline V and J ends were trimmed by 2 bases and 2 bases, with 12 bases remaining between them. The DNA of the CDR3 is TGCAGTGCTAGAAAGGGGCCCCATAACACCGGGGAGCTGTTTTTT. Its translation: CSARKGPHNTGELFF.

This clonotype has a count of ten or more. The CDR3 reads CSVDSAGPYGYTF. Written as DNA, the CDR3 is TGCAGCGTTGACAGTGCCGGCCCCTATGGCTACACCTTC. The chain recombines TRBV29-1 with TRBJ1-2; D not resolved. The CDR3 has 13 amino acids. The V end lost 3 bases, the J end lost 4 bases, and 12 bases lay between the germline ends. Germline V gene data show CDR1 as SQVTM and CDR2 as ANQGSEA.

This clonotype was counted at least ten times. The gene calls are TRBV20-1 and TRBJ1-1; possible D gene TRBD1, 5 bases. There are 13 residues in the CDR3. The V end was cut by 0 bases, the J end by 6 bases, with 11 bases between. Germline assignment: CDR1 DFQATT and CDR2 SNEGSKA (reference sequence). This CDR3 is CSARESGRAEAFF. DNA for the CDR3: TGCAGTGCTAGAGAGTCGGGCAGGGCTGAAGCTTTCTTT.

This clonotype has at least ten counts. The genes are TRBV15 and TRBJ2-1, with D hard to call. CDR3 length equals 15 residues. The germline gives CDR1 LNHNV, CDR2 YYDKDF (reference sequence). The V and J ends lost 0 bases and 8 bases respectively, with 14 bases between them. The CDR3 bases are TGTGCCACCAGCAGAGATCCCCGGGTTGGCGATGAGCAGTTCTTC. Protein: CATSRDPRVGDEQFF.

The J gene is TRBJ2-1, the V gene TRBV12-3 or TRBV12-4; D is tentatively TRBD1 or TRBD2 (5 bases each). The CDR3 covers 16 residues. Trimming stripped 5 bases from V and 5 bases from J, with 19 bases between. CDR3 in amino acids: CASSPLRGQNNNEQFF. CDR3 sequence (DNA): TGTGCCAGCAGTCCCCTCCGGGGCCAAAACAACAATGAGCAGTTCTTC.

This clonotype was seen at least ten times. This rearrangement joins TRBV20-1 to TRBJ1-1, with 9 bases lining up with TRBD1. Losses at the gene ends were 3 bases for V and 2 bases for J; bases not matched to a gene: 7. The CDR3 has 15 residues. From germline, CDR1 is DFQATT and CDR2 SNEGSKA (reference sequence). The CDR3 bases are TGCAGTGCTAGTGATGGGGACAGGGCAAACACTGAAGCTTTCTTT. Translating gives CSASDGDRANTEAFF.

The J gene is TRBJ2-4, the V gene TRBV11-1, with TRBD1 matching 9 bases. Germline values: CDR1 SGHAT, CDR2 FQDESV (reference sequence). V lost 3 bases to trimming and J lost 1 base; unmatched junction nucleotides: 10. The CDR3 consists of 18 residues. The CDR3 reads CASSFEQGATRAKNIQYF. In DNA, the CDR3 is TGTGCCAGCAGCTTCGAACAGGGGGCCACTCGGGCCAAAAACATTCAGTACTTC.

Here the CDR3 reads CASSLERGTYNEQFF. The CDR3 coding sequence is TGTGCCAGCAGCCTCGAGCGGGGTACCTACAATGAGCAGTTCTTC. The chain recombines TRBV4-2 with TRBJ2-1, with 7 bases matching TRBD2. Germline CDR1 is LGHNA and CDR2 is YNFKEQ. V shed 4 bases and J 2 bases; nucleotides not matched to a gene: 5. This CDR3 has 15 residues.

This clonotype was observed a handful of times. The chain carries TRBV29-1 and TRBJ2-2, with D maybe TRBD2 (5 bases). The V end lost 0 bases, the J end lost 6 bases, and 17 bases lay between the germline ends. The germline V gene encodes CDR1 SQVTM and CDR2 ANQGSEA. The CDR3 spans 16 residues. The CDR3 nucleotides are TGCAGCGTTGAAGATCGGGGTAGGGCGGAACCCGGGGAGCTGTTTTTT. This codes for CSVEDRGRAEPGELFF.

This clonotype was found a few times. CDR3 coding DNA: TGCAGTGCTTGGAAGATGGGGGGGGACCTACCCTACGAGCAGTACTTC. Translated, it gives CSAWKMGGDLPYEQYF. J is TRBJ2-7 and V is TRBV20-1; TRBD2 aligns across 7 bases. This CDR3 contains 16 residues. V was clipped by 5 bases and J by 2 bases; unmatched bases: 15. Germline V gene lookup returns CDR1 DFQATT and CDR2 SNEGSKA (reference sequence).

This clonotype was seen at least ten times. CDR3 DNA: TGTGCCAGCAGCTTCTCGGGGAAAACCTACAATGAGCAGTTCTTC. It encodes CASSFSGKTYNEQFF. The chain has TRBV5-6 and TRBJ2-1; D is possibly TRBD2 (5 bases). Trimming pared 2 bases from V and 2 bases from J, leaving 11 bases between. CDR1 is SGHDT, CDR2 YYEEEE, per germline. The CDR3 spans 15 residues.

The chain couples TRBV7-2 to TRBJ1-4; 7 bases match TRBD1. Germline CDR1 is SGHTA and CDR2 is FQGNSA. Trimming cost V 2 bases and J 7 bases; bases outside gene matches: 7. The CDR3 runs to 15 residues. The CDR3 region has the DNA TGTGCCAGCAGCTTACCCCAGGGGGACAGTGAAAAACTGTTTTTT. Protein sequence: CASSLPQGDSEKLFF.

This clonotype was picked up many times. The chain combines TRBV20-1 with TRBJ1-2; possible D gene TRBD1, 6 bases. V was shortened by 0 bases and J by 3 bases, with 14 bases between the two germline ends. The CDR3 has 15 residues. Germline V gene lookup returns CDR1 DFQATT and CDR2 SNEGSKA (reference sequence). CDR3 amino acids: CSARDTQGPHYGYTF. CDR3 DNA: TGCAGTGCTAGAGATACACAGGGACCCCACTATGGCTACACCTTC.

This clonotype was counted at least ten times. The genes are TRBV20-1 and TRBJ2-1; 9 nucleotides align to TRBD2. The J segment lost 9 bases and the V segment lost 0 bases, leaving 6 bases of the junction unmatched. The germline V gene has CDR1 DFQATT and CDR2 SNEGSKA (reference sequence). This CDR3 has 14 amino acids. The CDR3 coding sequence is TGCAGTGCTAGAGATCAGCGGGGGGTCTCTGAGCAGTTCTTC. This codes for CSARDQRGVSEQFF.

This clonotype was detected a few times. V is TRBV29-1 and J is TRBJ2-1; 10 positions match TRBD2. The CDR3 contains 19 residues. J was trimmed by 0 bases and V by 2 bases; bases with no gene match: 13. CDR1 and CDR2 from the germline V gene are SQVTM and ANQGSEA. CDR3 bases: TGCAGCGTTGAATTATTGACTAGCGGGCAAGGGGTCTCCTACAATGAGCAGTTCTTC. Protein: CSVELLTSGQGVSYNEQFF.

The rearrangement links TRBV29-1 to TRBJ2-7, with a weak D call TRBD1 (6 bases). V was shortened by 2 bases and J by 3 bases, with 17 bases between the two germline ends. Germline V gene lookup returns CDR1 SQVTM and CDR2 ANQGSEA. The CDR3 consists of 15 residues. The CDR3 loop reads CSVERFRGADYEQYF. DNA for the CDR3: TGCAGCGTTGAAAGATTCAGGGGAGCGGACTACGAGCAGTACTTC.

This clonotype has at least ten counts. V usage is TRBV7-2 and J usage is TRBJ2-3, with D hard to call. Trimming cost V 3 bases and J 1 base, with 8 bases left between them. The CDR3 length is 14 residues. Germline V gene lookup returns CDR1 SGHTA and CDR2 FQGNSA. CDR3 nucleotide sequence: TGTGCCAGCAGCTTTGTAGTGGGCACAGATACGCAGTATTTT. This encodes CASSFVVGTDTQYF.

In its sample, this clonotype was seen many times. The chain is built from TRBV28 and TRBJ2-1; D uncertain. V was shortened by 4 bases and J by 0 bases, with 13 bases between the two germline ends. CDR1 is MDHEN, CDR2 SYDVKM, per germline. This CDR3 has 16 residues. CDR3: CASSSGSLYSYNEQFF. CDR3 nucleotide sequence: TGTGCCAGCAGTTCTGGCTCCCTGTACTCCTACAATGAGCAGTTCTTC.

This clonotype has a handful of counts. Here the CDR3 reads CASSSQNPGVGADTQYF. CDR3 in DNA: TGTGCCAGCAGCTCCCAAAACCCAGGCGTGGGGGCAGATACGCAGTATTTT. This chain links TRBV13 with TRBJ2-3, with D possibly called TRBD1 or TRBD2 (5 bases each). The CDR3 length is 17 residues. CDR1 is PRHDT, CDR2 FYEKMQ, per germline (reference sequence). The germline V and J ends were trimmed by 4 bases and 4 bases, with 21 bases remaining between them.

This clonotype has only a few counts. This rearrangement joins TRBV9 to TRBJ2-1, with 11 bases that match TRBD2. Trimming at V came to 0 bases and at J to 7 bases, leaving 6 bases not matched to a gene. CDR1 is SGDLS, CDR2 YYNGEE, per germline. The CDR3 spans 16 residues. CDR3 DNA sequence: TGTGCCAGCAGCGTAGATTTAGGGACTAGCGGAAATGAGCAGTTCTTC. Protein sequence: CASSVDLGTSGNEQFF.

This clonotype was seen only a few times. The V and J genes are TRBV9 and TRBJ2-7, with 10 bases identical to TRBD2. The ends lost 0 bases at V and 7 bases at J; junction bases unmatched: 10. CDR1 and CDR2 from the germline V gene are SGDLS and YYNGEE. CDR3 length: 16 residues. CDR3 nucleotide sequence: TGTGCCAGCAGCGTAGTTGCTAGCGGGAGTAACGGGGAGCAGTACTTC. This codes for CASSVVASGSNGEQYF.

A word on this clonotype: Relative to the germline gene, one junction end is altered; a read error may explain this. This chain links TRBV20-1 with TRBJ2-5; perhaps TRBD1 as D (6 bases). Looked up from germline, CDR1 is DFQATT and CDR2 is SNEGSKA (reference sequence). There are 14 residues in the CDR3. The CDR3 protein is CSSRVPQGRGTQYF. The CDR3 nucleotides read TGCAGTTCTAGAGTTCCACAGGGCCGAGGGACCCAGTACTTC.

This chain links TRBV5-1 with TRBJ2-5, with D tentatively TRBD2 (6 bases). CDR3 size: 13 residues. V dropped 7 bases and J dropped 5 bases, with 15 bases sitting between them. Germline CDR1 SGHRS, CDR2 YFSETQ. For the CDR3, the DNA is TGCGCCAGCTCGGTAATAGCGGATGAGACCCAGTACTTC. Protein: CASSVIADETQYF.

This chain uses TRBV4-1 with TRBJ2-2, with D possibly being TRBD1 (7 bases). CDR1 and CDR2 from the germline V gene are MGHRA and YSYEKL. V lost 2 bases and J lost 4, with 17 bases in between. This CDR3 is built from 17 residues. The CDR3 DNA sequence: TGCGCCAGCAGCCAACCAGGGGGGATCCGACTCACCGGGGAGCTGTTTTTT. This translates into CASSQPGGIRLTGELFF.

The chain combines TRBV18 with TRBJ2-2; D remains unclear. Trimming cost V 3 bases and J 4 bases, with 9 bases left between them. Germline V gene sequence: CDR1 KGHSH, CDR2 LQKENI. This CDR3 contains 14 residues. CDR3 amino acids: CASSPSTATGELFF. The CDR3 nucleotides read TGTGCCAGCTCACCGTCCACGGCCACCGGGGAGCTGTTTTTT.